This T cell receptor beta chain was observed in a study of CD8+ T cells in alopecia areata (dated by TCRdb to 2017 to 2018). About the full investigation: Treated patients were enrolled in an open-label pilot trial of oral tofacitinib, 5 to 10 mg twice daily, for moderate-to-severe alopecia areata. Tofacitinib was administered for 6 to 18 months, and 6 months of follow-up off drug were then conducted to assess delayed response and recurrence. Disease severity in treated patients was measured with the SALT score, which quantifies the percentage of affected scalp surface area. High-throughput TCRbeta sequencing was used to examine T cell clonal expansion in alopecia areata in both the C3H/HeJ mouse model and human patients. Scalp tissue and sorted CD4+ and CD8+ peripheral blood T cells from patchy and totalis/universalis alopecia areata patients and from healthy controls were covered by human TCRbeta sequencing. Tofacitinib-treated patients had biopsies at baseline and at 4 and 24 weeks of treatment, with a later scalp biopsy in several patients. Clonality in the scalp was compared among normal scalp (n=4), patchy alopecia areata scalp (n=8), and alopecia totalis/universalis scalp (n=8). RNA came from the PAXgene miRNA kit for fixed scalp, the miRNeasy kit for PBMCs, and the RNeasy kit for mouse skin. immunoSEQ multiplex PCR using 35 Vbeta forward primers and 13 Jbeta reverse primers was used to amplify TCRbeta CDR3 regions.

Details on this clone: This receptor's antigen is unknown. Base-call qualities are not available, and no considerably larger clone is one nucleotide away.

Libraries came from the immunoSEQ multiplex PCR assay. RNA was extracted from all samples and reverse transcribed into cDNA as template for TCR sequencing. First-strand cDNA was synthesized using SuperScript III with a 2:1 mix of oligo-dT and random hexamers. A synthetic immune receptor repertoire was used to measure amplification bias, and any remaining bias was corrected computationally. The original methods were these. After raw reads were preprocessed to remove errors, the CDR3 was defined following IMGT conventions as running from the conserved cysteine to phenylalanine. Clonality was computed as 1 minus the Shannon entropy, with the entropy normalized by log2 of the number of productive unique TCRs. Scalp TCRbeta sequences were cross-referenced with sorted blood CD4 and CD8 repertoires so that the CD4 or CD8 identity of scalp clones could be inferred. TCRdb stores this immuneACCESS table with in-frame sequences only. Part of the clones is absent; in the studies checked, under half of the shortfall reflects unresolved V genes, and no reason is known for the rest. V and J calls and clone size are copied from that table; D and trimming were computed from the DNA. This sample lists about 220,000 clones; 50% to 70% were detected once. The ten largest clones capture 1.6% of the sample.

Reading the label with the study, this specimen's time point is: around 4 weeks on oral tofacitinib. This specimen's treatment or condition label, per the study, means: oral pan-JAK inhibitor, 5-10 mg twice daily. From alopecia areata patients, peripheral blood was collected along with lesional scalp punch biopsies. After PBMCs were isolated by density centrifugation and stained for CD3, CD4 and CD8, a FACSAria was used to sort CD4+ and CD8+ T cells. V drops 2 bases and J drops 0 bases, leaving 12 bases in between. The CDR3, cysteine through phenylalanine, is 15 amino acids long. The DNA shown is the 45-base CDR3, in frame from base 1. CDR1 GTSNPN and CDR2 SVGIG are derived from the germline V gene (reference sequence). The study at large found these results: Because the treated cohort was small and had only one nonresponder, larger studies are needed to examine links between baseline CD8+ expansion and response. During tofacitinib treatment, many expanded lesional clones remained in scalp and blood, and this persistence may partly explain relapse after treatment is stopped. Tofacitinib significantly lowered scalp clonality and the number of expanded CD8+ clones among the top 100 scalp clones. Scalp TCR repertoire analysis is complicated because resident alphabeta T cells in normal human skin are also sequenced, whereas mouse skin is dominated by gammadelta T cells. Shared TCR sequences between patients were less evident than in mice, which may be partly attributable to HLA diversity in the patient population. Compared with normal scalp, lesional scalp had higher clonality and more expanded CD8+ clones, particularly in alopecia totalis/universalis, a pattern that suggests antigenic drive.

This specimen consisted of CD4+ T cells sorted from blood, obtained at week 4, from a patient treated with tofacitinib. This TCR came from a human donor with alopecia areata. Recombination linked TRBV30 to TRBJ2-3; the D segment cannot be called with confidence. The CDR3 protein is CAWSKWGSSTDTQYF. The bases are TGTGCCTGGAGTAAGTGGGGATCTAGCACAGATACGCAGTATTTT. Reference TRBV30 and TRBJ2-3 proteins supply the regions before and after the CDR3; the full variable domain is: SQTIHQWPATLVQPVGSPLSLECTVEGTSNPNLYWYRQAAGRGLQLLFYSVGIGQISSEVPQNLSASRPQDRQFILSSKKLLLSDSGFYLCAWSKWGSSTDTQYFGPGTRLTVL.